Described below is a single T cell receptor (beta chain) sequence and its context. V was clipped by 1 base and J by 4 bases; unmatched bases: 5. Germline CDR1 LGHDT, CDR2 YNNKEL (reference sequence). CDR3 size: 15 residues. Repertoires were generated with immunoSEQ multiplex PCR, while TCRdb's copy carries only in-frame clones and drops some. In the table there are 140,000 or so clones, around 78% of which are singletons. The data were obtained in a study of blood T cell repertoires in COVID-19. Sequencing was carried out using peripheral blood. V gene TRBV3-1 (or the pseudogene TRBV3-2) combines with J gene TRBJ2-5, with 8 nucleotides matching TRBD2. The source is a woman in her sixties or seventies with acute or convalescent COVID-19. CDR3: CASSQAGGALETQYF. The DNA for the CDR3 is TGTGCCAGCAGCCAAGCGGGAGGGGCCTTAGAGACCCAGTACTTC.